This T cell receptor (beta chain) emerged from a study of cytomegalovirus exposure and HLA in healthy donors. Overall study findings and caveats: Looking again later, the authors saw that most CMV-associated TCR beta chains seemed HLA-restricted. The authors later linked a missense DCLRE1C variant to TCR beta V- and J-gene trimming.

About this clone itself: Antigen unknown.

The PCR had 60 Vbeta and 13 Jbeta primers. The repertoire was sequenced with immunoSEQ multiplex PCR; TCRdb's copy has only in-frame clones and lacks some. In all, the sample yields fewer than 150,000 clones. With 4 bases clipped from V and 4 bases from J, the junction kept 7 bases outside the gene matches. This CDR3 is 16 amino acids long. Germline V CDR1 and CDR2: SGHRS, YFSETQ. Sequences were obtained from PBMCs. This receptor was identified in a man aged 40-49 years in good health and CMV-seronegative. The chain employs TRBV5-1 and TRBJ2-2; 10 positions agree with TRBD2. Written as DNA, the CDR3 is TGCGCCAGCAGCCCCGGGACTAGCGCCGTCACCGGGGAGCTGTTTTTT. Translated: CASSPGTSAVTGELFF.